These T cell receptor beta chains were read from a single sample in a study of cytomegalovirus exposure and HLA in healthy donors. This table comes from immunoSEQ multiplex PCR, and its TCRdb copy is limited to in-frame clones, with some not included. The table records 200,000 to 250,000 clones, about 81% of them present only once. Sequenced sample: PBMCs. The receptors derive from a woman in her thirties or forties in good health and CMV-seronegative. Each CDR3 is given with its conserved first and last residue. The D gene is left open where the match is weak. Part of the rows lack a size; the others show once, few, many or a class for expanded clones.

cdr3_aa	cdr3_nt	clone_size	v_call	cdr3_length	j_call	d_call
CASSQGAGPGNEQFF	TGCGCCAGCAGCCAAGGAGCGGGCCCGGGTAATGAGCAGTTCTTC	-	TRBV4-1	15	TRBJ2-1	-
CASSPATGAGGELFF	TGTGCCAGCTCACCGGCGACAGGGGCAGGCGGGGAGCTGTTTTTT	few	TRBV18	15	TRBJ2-2	TRBD1
CASSLGQGGPYEQYF	TGTGCCAGCAGTTTAGGGCAGGGGGGACCCTACGAGCAGTACTTC	-	TRBV27	15	TRBJ2-7	-
CASSSQGAGANVLTF	TGTGCCAGCAGCTCACAGGGGGCTGGGGCCAACGTCCTGACTTTC	once	TRBV7-8	15	TRBJ2-6	TRBD1
CASSYAGSRGEQYF	TGTGCCAGCAGTTACGCTGGGAGCCGGGGGGAGCAGTACTTC	once	TRBV6-5	14	TRBJ2-7	-
CASRRERNTEAFF	TGTGCCAGCAGGCGGGAGCGAAACACTGAAGCTTTCTTT	-	TRBV2	13	TRBJ1-1	-
CASSAGGRSDTQYF	TGCGCCAGCAGCGCGGGAGGCCGTTCAGATACGCAGTATTTT	few	TRBV5-1	14	TRBJ2-3	TRBD2
CATSGRPGRRYGYTF	TGTGCCACCTCGGGCAGGCCCGGCAGGAGGTATGGCTACACCTTC	-	TRBV27	15	TRBJ1-2	-
CASGFGGSGWRDEQYF	TGTGCTAGTGGTTTTGGGGGTAGCGGTTGGAGAGACGAGCAGTACTTC	-	TRBV12-5	16	TRBJ2-7	-
CASKQDQDTEAFF	TGTGCCAGCAAACAGGACCAGGACACTGAAGCTTTCTTT	-	TRBV9	13	TRBJ1-1	-
CASSLRGQGLKNTEAFF	TGTGCCAGCAGTCTGCGGGGACAGGGACTTAAGAACACTGAAGCTTTCTTT	-	TRBV27	17	TRBJ1-1	TRBD1
CASSSSSYEQYF	TGTGCCAGCAGCTCAAGCTCCTACGAGCAGTACTTC	-	TRBV5-4	12	TRBJ2-7	-
CASSKIGKRQMNTEAFF	TGTGCCAGCAGCAAAATCGGTAAACGACAAATGAACACTGAAGCTTTCTTT	-	TRBV21-1	17	TRBJ1-1	-
CSVGGAGVNYGYTF	TGCAGCGTTGGAGGAGCAGGGGTTAACTATGGCTACACCTTC	-	TRBV29-1	14	TRBJ1-2	-
CASSVDGRTIHSPLHF	TGTGCCAGCAGCGTAGACGGGCGGACAATCCATTCACCCCTCCACTTT	few	TRBV9	16	TRBJ1-6	-
CASSSLPGGGEAFF	TGCGCCAGCAGTTCCTTACCGGGGGGCGGTGAAGCTTTCTTT	-	TRBV5-1	14	TRBJ1-1	-
CASSLAGGTDTQYF	TGTGCCAGCAGTTTAGCAGGGGGCACAGATACGCAGTATTTT	-	TRBV28	14	TRBJ2-3	-
CASSIGSTGGTEAFF	TGTGCCAGTAGCATTGGATCGACAGGAGGAACTGAAGCTTTCTTT	-	TRBV9	15	TRBJ1-1	-
CASSQASGGTQYF	TGCGCCAGCAGCCAAGCTAGCGGTGGGACCCAGTACTTC	once	TRBV4-1	13	TRBJ2-5	TRBD2
CASSPPSGTYEQYF	TGTGCCAGCTCACCACCGTCCGGGACCTACGAGCAGTACTTC	-	TRBV18	14	TRBJ2-7	-
CASSKWTSGQETQYF	TGTGCCAGTAGTAAGTGGACTAGCGGCCAAGAGACCCAGTACTTC	-	TRBV19	15	TRBJ2-5	TRBD2
CASSYLTGESPLHF	TGTGCCAGCAGTTACCTGACAGGGGAATCACCCCTCCACTTT	once	TRBV6-6	14	TRBJ1-6	TRBD1
CASSLPSGRGTRGTGELFF	TGTGCCAGCAGCTTACCTTCGGGGAGGGGGACTAGGGGTACCGGGGAGCTGTTTTTT	-	TRBV7-3	19	TRBJ2-2	TRBD2
CASSPRGALGNQPQHF	TGTGCCAGCTCACCTCGGGGGGCGTTAGGCAATCAGCCCCAGCATTTT	-	TRBV18	16	TRBJ1-5	-
CASSPASGPFSYEQYF	TGTGCCAGTAGTCCAGCTAGCGGACCATTCTCCTACGAGCAGTACTTC	few	TRBV19	16	TRBJ2-7	TRBD2
CASSLIPQGSFGSGANVLTF	TGTGCCAGCAGCTTAATCCCCCAGGGATCATTCGGATCTGGGGCCAACGTCCTGACTTTC	-	TRBV7-3	20	TRBJ2-6	-
CAWGGGAGVGNEQFF	TGTGCCTGGGGAGGAGGGGCGGGAGTCGGCAATGAGCAGTTCTTC	-	TRBV30	15	TRBJ2-1	TRBD2
CASSPGQGSNEQFF	TGTGCCAGCAGCCCGGGACAGGGTAGCAATGAGCAGTTCTTC	-	TRBV7-7	14	TRBJ2-1	TRBD1
CASRNRRTGGNTEAFF	TGTGCCAGCAGAAACCGGCGGACCGGAGGGAACACTGAAGCTTTCTTT	-	TRBV27	16	TRBJ1-1	-
CASSAPGEGIYGYTF	TGTGCCAGCAGTGCCCCGGGGGAAGGGATTTATGGCTACACCTTC	once	TRBV28	15	TRBJ1-2	-
CASSFKGAGNTIYF	TGTGCCAGCAGTTTCAAGGGGGCTGGAAACACCATATATTTT	few	TRBV27	14	TRBJ1-3	-
CASSIKGAIGELFF	TGTGCCAGTAGTATAAAGGGGGCAATCGGGGAGCTGTTTTTT	-	TRBV19	14	TRBJ2-2	TRBD1
CASRSTSGSYNEQFF	TGTGCCAGCAGATCCACTAGCGGCTCCTACAATGAGCAGTTCTTC	few	TRBV6-4	15	TRBJ2-1	TRBD2
CASSSPRGSGQRANTEAFF	TGTGCCAGCAGCTCACCCCGGGGATCGGGACAGAGGGCGAACACTGAAGCTTTCTTT	-	TRBV7-8	19	TRBJ1-1	TRBD1
CASSTGLADYEQYF	TGTGCCAGCAGTACGGGACTAGCAGACTACGAGCAGTACTTC	once	TRBV6-5	14	TRBJ2-7	TRBD2
CASRLRCVTNEKLFF	TGTGCAAGTCGCTTAAGATGCGTGACTAATGAAAAACTGTTTTTT	-	TRBV12-2	15	TRBJ1-4	-
CASGQNQFANTGELFF	TGTGCCAGCGGACAGAATCAATTTGCGAACACCGGGGAGCTGTTTTTT	once	TRBV19	16	TRBJ2-2	-
CASGRDTNQPQHF	TGTGCCAGCGGCCGGGACACCAATCAGCCCCAGCATTTT	once	TRBV2	13	TRBJ1-5	-
CASSEWASGSSWRGELFF	TGTGCCAGCAGTGAATGGGCTAGCGGGAGCTCTTGGAGAGGGGAGCTGTTTTTT	-	TRBV2	18	TRBJ2-2	TRBD2
CAIWTAPISPYGYTF	TGTGCCATATGGACAGCTCCGATTTCTCCCTATGGCTACACCTTC	-	TRBV5-8	15	TRBJ1-2	-
CASSQVLLKREGSDTGELFF	TGCGCCAGCAGCCAAGTTCTTCTTAAGCGGGAGGGTAGCGACACCGGGGAGCTGTTTTTT	-	TRBV4-1	20	TRBJ2-2	TRBD2
CASSSRWGINYGYTF	TGCGCCAGCAGCTCTCGGTGGGGCATTAACTATGGCTACACCTTC	-	TRBV5-1	15	TRBJ1-2	-